This T cell receptor (beta chain) is from a study of graft-versus-host responses after intestinal transplantation. Profiling relied on immunoSEQ multiplex PCR, and the TCRdb table lists in-frame clones only, not all of them. Altogether 25,000 or so clones are present, 90% being singletons, with the ten largest covering less than 2%. Germline V gene lookup returns CDR1 MNHEY and CDR2 SMNVEV (reference sequence). V was shortened by 0 bases and J by 1 base, with 6 bases between the two germline ends. The CDR3 is 14 residues long. The material was PBMCs, obtained just under 40 days after intestinal transplant. This sequence was found in a human patient who received an intestinal transplant, so some T cells may come from the graft donor. J is TRBJ1-1 and V is TRBV27, with a weak D call TRBD1 (5 bases). Here the CDR3 reads CASSLSGANTEAFF. CDR3 coding DNA: TGTGCCAGCAGTTTATCAGGGGCGAACACTGAAGCTTTCTTT.